The T cell receptor beta chain under discussion was sequenced for a study of tumor-infiltrating lymphocytes in localized non-small cell lung cancer. Study background: Resected tumor was paired with non-adjacent uninvolved lung from the same patient. General study findings and limits: Recurrence-free survival showed no association with tumor T-cell fraction. IM1 and IM2 tumors showed no difference in T-cell fraction.

For this clone: Its antigen is undetermined.

The germline gives CDR1 DFQATT, CDR2 SNEGSKA (reference sequence). V lost 7 bases and J 5 bases, leaving 10 bases between the germline ends. There are 11 residues in the CDR3. Repertoires were generated with immunoSEQ multiplex PCR, while TCRdb's copy carries only in-frame clones and drops some. The sample lists roughly 9,900 clones; around 57% were seen once. V is TRBV20-1 and J is TRBJ2-3; D is ambiguous. The sequenced sample was lung tumor tissue. This sequence was found in a human donor with non-small cell lung cancer. The chain's CDR3 is CSVTPEDTQYF. In DNA form, the CDR3 reads TGCAGTGTTACACCCGAAGATACGCAGTATTTT.